A single TCR beta chain is shown here with its context. The entry originates in a study of shared clonotypes between healthy human individuals. Overall study: Aged between 18 and 49, the donors were a couple of women and a few men.

This CDR3 has 15 amino acids. Germline CDR1 MGHRA, CDR2 YSYEKL. Trimming removed 2 bases at V and 6 bases at J, with 16 bases between. Each of the donors was a healthy adult who was HIV-negative and had not had a recent acute infection or vaccination. This was a deep-level run. The replicate PCRs on unsorted PBMC were given 250 to 350 ng DNA, which is 25,000 to 35,000 T cell genomes. TCRdb's table, derived via immunoSEQ multiplex PCR, lists solely in-frame clones and lacks some. The sample shows around 500,000 clones, 78% of them seen only once. This chain connects TRBV4-1 to TRBJ1-2, with D tentatively TRBD1 (6 bases). Specimen: PBMCs. This TCR was recovered from a woman aged 40 to 50 in good health. Some clones in this sample may be carry-over from other donors' samples. Here the CDR3 reads CASSQLRGTLNGYTF. The CDR3, as DNA: TGCGCCAGCAGCCAATTACGAGGGACACTAAATGGCTACACCTTC.